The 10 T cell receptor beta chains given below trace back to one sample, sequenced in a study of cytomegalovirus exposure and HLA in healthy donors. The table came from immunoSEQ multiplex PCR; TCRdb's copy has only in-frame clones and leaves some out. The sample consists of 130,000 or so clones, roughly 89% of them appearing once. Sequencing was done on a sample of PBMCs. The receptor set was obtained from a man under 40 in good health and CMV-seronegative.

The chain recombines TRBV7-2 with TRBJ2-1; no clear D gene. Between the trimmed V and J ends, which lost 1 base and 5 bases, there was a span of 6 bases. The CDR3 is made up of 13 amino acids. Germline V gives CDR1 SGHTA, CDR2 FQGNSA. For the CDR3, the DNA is TGTGCCAGCAGCTTAGGGCCAAACAATGAGCAGTTCTTC. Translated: CASSLGPNNEQFF.

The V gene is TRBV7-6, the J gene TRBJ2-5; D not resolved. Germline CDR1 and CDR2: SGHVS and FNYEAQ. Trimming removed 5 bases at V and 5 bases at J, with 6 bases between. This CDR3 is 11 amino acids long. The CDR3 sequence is CASSLLETQYF. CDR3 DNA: TGTGCCAGCAGCCTACTGGAGACCCAGTACTTC.

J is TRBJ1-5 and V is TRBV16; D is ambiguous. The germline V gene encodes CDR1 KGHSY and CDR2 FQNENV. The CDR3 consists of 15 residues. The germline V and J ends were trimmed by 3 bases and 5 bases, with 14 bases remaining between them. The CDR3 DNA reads TGTGCCAGCAGCCAGCCCTTCGGGGTTGATCAGCCCCAGCATTTT. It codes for CASSQPFGVDQPQHF.

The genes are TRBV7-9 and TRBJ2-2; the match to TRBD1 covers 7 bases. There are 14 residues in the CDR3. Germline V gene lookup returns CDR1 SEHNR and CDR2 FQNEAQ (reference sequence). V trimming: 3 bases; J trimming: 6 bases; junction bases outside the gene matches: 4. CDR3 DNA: TGTGCCAGCAGCTTGACAGGGACGTCCGGGGAGCTGTTTTTT. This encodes CASSLTGTSGELFF.

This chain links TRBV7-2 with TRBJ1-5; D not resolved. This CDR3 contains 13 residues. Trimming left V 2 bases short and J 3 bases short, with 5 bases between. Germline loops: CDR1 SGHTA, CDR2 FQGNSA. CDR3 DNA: TGTGCCAGCAGCTTACAAAACAATCAGCCCCAGCATTTT. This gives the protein CASSLQNNQPQHF.

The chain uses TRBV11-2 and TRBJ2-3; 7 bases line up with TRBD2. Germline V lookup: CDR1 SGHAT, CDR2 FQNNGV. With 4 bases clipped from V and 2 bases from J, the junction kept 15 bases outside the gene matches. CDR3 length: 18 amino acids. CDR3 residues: CASSSIEVASGSTDTQYF. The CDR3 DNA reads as TGTGCCAGCAGCTCAATCGAGGTGGCTAGCGGCTCCACAGATACGCAGTATTTT.

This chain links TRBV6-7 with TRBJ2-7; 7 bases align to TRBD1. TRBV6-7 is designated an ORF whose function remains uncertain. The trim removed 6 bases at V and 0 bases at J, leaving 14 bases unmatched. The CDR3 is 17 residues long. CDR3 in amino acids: CASSLWLGQRDSYEQYF. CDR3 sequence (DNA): TGTGCCAGCAGCCTGTGGCTGGGACAGAGAGACTCCTACGAGCAGTACTTC.

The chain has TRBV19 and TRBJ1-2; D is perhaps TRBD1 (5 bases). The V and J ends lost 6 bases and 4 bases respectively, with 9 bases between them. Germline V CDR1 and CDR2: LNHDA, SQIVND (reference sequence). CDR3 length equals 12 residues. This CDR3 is CASRDTTYGYTF. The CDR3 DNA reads TGTGCCAGTAGGGACACAACCTATGGCTACACCTTC.

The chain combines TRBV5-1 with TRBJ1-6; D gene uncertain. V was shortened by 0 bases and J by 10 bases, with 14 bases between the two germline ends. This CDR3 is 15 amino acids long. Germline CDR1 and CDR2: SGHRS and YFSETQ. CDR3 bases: TGCGCCAGCAGCTTGGGTGCCCGCGACTGGTCACCCCTCCACTTT. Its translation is CASSLGARDWSPLHF.

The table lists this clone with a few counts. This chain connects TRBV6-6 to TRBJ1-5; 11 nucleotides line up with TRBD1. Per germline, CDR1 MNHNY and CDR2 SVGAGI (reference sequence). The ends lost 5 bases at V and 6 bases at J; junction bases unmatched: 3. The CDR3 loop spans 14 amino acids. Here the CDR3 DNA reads TGTGCCAGCAGTACGGGACAGGGGGTTCAGCCCCAGCATTTT. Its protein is CASSTGQGVQPQHF.